This T cell receptor beta chain was obtained from a study of blood T cell repertoires in COVID-19. The table came from immunoSEQ multiplex PCR; TCRdb's copy has only in-frame clones and leaves some out. The sample consists of tens of thousands of clones, under 90% of them appearing once. Germline V CDR1 and CDR2: SQVTM, ANQGSEA. The V end was cut by 7 bases, the J end by 5 bases, with 14 bases between. CDR3 length: 12 amino acids. Sequenced: peripheral blood. The receptor was isolated from a woman in her 70s with acute or convalescent COVID-19. This chain joins TRBV29-1 and TRBJ2-5; TRBD2 might be the D (5 bases). CDR3 in DNA: TGCAGCGATTACAGCGGTTGGGAGACCCAGTACTTC. Translating it yields CSDYSGWETQYF. Looking up the rest from reference TRBV29-1 and TRBJ2-5 gives the full variable domain: SAVISQKPSRDICQRGTSLTIQCQVDSQVTMMFWYRQQPGQSLTLIATANQGSEATYESGFVIDKFPISRPNLTFSTLTVSNMSPEDSSIYLCSDYSGWETQYFGPGTRLLVL.